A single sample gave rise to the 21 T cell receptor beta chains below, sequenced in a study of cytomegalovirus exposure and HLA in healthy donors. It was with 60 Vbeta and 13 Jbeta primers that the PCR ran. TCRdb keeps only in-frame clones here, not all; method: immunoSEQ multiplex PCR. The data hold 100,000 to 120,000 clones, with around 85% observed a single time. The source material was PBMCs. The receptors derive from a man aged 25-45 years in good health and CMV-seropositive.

DNA for the CDR3: TGTGCCACCTCCCTTACTGTCTACGAGCAGTACTTC. Protein sequence: CATSLTVYEQYF. This chain links TRBV11-3 with TRBJ2-7, with no clear D. This CDR3 is built from 12 residues. The V gene lost 10 bases and the J gene lost 3 bases, with 13 bases spanning the gap. Germline CDR1 and CDR2: SGHNT and YENEEA.

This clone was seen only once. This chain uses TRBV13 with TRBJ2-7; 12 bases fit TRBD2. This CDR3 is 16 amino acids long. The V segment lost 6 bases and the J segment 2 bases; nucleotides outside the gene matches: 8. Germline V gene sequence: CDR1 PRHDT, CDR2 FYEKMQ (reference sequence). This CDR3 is CASSAASGGVPYEQYF. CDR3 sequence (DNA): TGTGCCAGCAGTGCCGCTAGCGGGGGGGTACCCTACGAGCAGTACTTC.

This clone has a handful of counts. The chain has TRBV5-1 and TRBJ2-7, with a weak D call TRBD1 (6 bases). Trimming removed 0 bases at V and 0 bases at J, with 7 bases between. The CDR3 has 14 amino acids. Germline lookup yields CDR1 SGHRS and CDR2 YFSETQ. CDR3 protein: CASSLDRASYEQYF. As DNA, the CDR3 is TGCGCCAGCAGCTTGGACAGGGCCTCCTACGAGCAGTACTTC.

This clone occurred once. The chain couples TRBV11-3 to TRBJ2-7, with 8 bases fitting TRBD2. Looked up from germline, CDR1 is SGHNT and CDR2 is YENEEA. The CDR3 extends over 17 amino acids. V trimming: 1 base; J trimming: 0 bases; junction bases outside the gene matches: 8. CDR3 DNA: TGTGCCAGCAGCTTAGGCGGGGGGACATGGAGCTCCTACGAGCAGTACTTC. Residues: CASSLGGGTWSSYEQYF. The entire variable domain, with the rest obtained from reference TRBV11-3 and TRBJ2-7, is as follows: EAGVVQSPRYKIIEKKQPVAFWCNPISGHNTLYWYLQNLGQGPELLIRYENEEAVDDSQLPKDRFSAERLKGVDSTLKIQPAELGDSAVYLCASSLGGGTWSSYEQYFGPGTRLTVT.

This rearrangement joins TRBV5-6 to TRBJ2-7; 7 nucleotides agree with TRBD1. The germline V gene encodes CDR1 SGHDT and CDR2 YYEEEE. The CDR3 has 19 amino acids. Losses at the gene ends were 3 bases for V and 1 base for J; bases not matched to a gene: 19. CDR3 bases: TGTGCCAGCAGCTCCTATTACAGGGGCGCTGGACCGTTATCCTACGAGCAGTACTTC. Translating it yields CASSSYYRGAGPLSYEQYF.

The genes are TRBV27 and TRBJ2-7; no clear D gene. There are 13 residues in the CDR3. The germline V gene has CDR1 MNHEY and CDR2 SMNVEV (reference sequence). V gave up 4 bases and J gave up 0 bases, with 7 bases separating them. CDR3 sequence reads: CASSSEFSYEQYF. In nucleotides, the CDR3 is TGTGCCAGCAGTTCCGAGTTCTCCTACGAGCAGTACTTC.

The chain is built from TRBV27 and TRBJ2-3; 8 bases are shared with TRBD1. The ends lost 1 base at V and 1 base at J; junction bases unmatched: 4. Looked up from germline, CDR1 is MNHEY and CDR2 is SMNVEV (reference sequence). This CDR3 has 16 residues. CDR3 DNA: TGTGCCAGCAGTTTATTCCAGGGGGCAGGCACAGATACGCAGTATTTT. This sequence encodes CASSLFQGAGTDTQYF.

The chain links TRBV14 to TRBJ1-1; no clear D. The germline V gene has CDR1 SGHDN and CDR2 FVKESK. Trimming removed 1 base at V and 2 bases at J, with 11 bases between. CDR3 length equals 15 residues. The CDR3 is CASSQGGQSNTEAFF. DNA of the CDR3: TGTGCCAGCAGCCAAGGAGGGCAGAGTAACACTGAAGCTTTCTTT.

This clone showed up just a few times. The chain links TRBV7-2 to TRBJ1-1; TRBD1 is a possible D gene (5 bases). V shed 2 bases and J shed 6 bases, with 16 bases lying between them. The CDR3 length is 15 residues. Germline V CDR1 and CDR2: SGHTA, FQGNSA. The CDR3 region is CASSLIGSQGAEAFF. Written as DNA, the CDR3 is TGTGCCAGCAGCTTAATCGGGTCGCAGGGCGCTGAAGCTTTCTTT. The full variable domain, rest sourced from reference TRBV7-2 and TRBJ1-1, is GAGVSQSPSNKVTEKGKDVELRCDPISGHTALYWYRQSLGQGLEFLIYFQGNSAPDKSGLPSDRFSAERTGGSVSTLTIQRTQQEDSAVYLCASSLIGSQGAEAFFGQGTRLTVV.

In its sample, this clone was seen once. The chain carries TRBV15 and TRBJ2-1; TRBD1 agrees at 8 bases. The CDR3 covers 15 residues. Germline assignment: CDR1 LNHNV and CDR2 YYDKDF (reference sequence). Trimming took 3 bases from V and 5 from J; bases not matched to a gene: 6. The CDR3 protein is CATSRTDREDNEQFF. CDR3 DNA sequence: TGTGCCACCAGCAGGACGGACAGGGAGGACAATGAGCAGTTCTTC.

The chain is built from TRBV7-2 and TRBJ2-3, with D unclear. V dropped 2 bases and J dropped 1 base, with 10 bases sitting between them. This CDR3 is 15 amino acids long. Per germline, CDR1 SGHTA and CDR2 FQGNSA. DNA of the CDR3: TGTGCCAGCAGCTTAACTTGGGCCGGCACAGATACGCAGTATTTT. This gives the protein CASSLTWAGTDTQYF. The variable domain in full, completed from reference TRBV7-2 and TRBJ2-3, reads GAGVSQSPSNKVTEKGKDVELRCDPISGHTALYWYRQSLGQGLEFLIYFQGNSAPDKSGLPSDRFSAERTGGSVSTLTIQRTQQEDSAVYLCASSLTWAGTDTQYFGPGTRLTVL.

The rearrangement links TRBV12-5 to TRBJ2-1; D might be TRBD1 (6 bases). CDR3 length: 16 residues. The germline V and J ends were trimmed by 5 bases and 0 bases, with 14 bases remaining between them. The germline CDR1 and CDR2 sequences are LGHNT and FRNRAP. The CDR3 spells CASGPGTRSSYNEQFF. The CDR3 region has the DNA TGTGCTAGTGGTCCCGGGACACGTAGCTCCTACAATGAGCAGTTCTTC.

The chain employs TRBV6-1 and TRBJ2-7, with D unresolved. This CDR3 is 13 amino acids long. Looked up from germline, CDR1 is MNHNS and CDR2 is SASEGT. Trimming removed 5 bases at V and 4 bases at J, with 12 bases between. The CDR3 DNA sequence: TGTGCCAGCAGTTATTCCGAGGCGTACGAGCAGTACTTC. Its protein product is CASSYSEAYEQYF.

The CDR3 here is CASSEFGGGTEAFF. The DNA for the CDR3 is TGTGCCAGTAGTGAGTTTGGGGGAGGCACTGAAGCTTTCTTT. The V gene is TRBV19, the J gene TRBJ1-1, with D possibly being TRBD1 (5 bases). Germline assignment: CDR1 LNHDA and CDR2 SQIVND (reference sequence). V lost 5 bases and J 4 bases, leaving 14 bases between the germline ends. This CDR3 has 14 amino acids.

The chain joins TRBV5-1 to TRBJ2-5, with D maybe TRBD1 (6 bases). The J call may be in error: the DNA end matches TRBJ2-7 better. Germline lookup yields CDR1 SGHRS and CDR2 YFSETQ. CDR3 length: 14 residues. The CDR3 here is CASSFDRRSYEQYF. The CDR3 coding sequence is TGCGCCAGCAGCTTTGACAGGCGTTCCTACGAGCAGTACTTC.

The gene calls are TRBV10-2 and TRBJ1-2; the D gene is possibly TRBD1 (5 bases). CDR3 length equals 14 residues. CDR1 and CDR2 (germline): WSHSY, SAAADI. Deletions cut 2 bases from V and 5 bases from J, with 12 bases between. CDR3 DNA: TGCGCCAGCAGTGAGGGCGGGGGAGGATATGGCTACACCTTC. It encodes CASSEGGGGYGYTF.

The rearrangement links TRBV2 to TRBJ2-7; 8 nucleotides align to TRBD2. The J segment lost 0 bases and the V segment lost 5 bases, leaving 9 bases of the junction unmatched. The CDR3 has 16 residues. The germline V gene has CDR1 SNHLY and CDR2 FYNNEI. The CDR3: CASSRSGGVSSYEQYF. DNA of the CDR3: TGTGCCAGCAGTCGCAGCGGGGGTGTCAGCTCCTACGAGCAGTACTTC. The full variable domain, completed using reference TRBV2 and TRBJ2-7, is EPEVTQTPSHQVTQMGQEVILRCVPISNHLYFYWYRQILGQKVEFLVSFYNNEISEKSEIFDDQFSVERPDGSNFTLKIRSTKLEDSAMYFCASSRSGGVSSYEQYFGPGTRLTVT.

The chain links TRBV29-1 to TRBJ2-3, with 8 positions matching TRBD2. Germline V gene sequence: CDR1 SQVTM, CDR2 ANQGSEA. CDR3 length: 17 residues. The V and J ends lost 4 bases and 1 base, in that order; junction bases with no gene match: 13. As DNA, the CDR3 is TGCAGCGTTGCAGGGACTAGAGAGGCTTCGGGCACAGATACGCAGTATTTT. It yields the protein CSVAGTREASGTDTQYF.

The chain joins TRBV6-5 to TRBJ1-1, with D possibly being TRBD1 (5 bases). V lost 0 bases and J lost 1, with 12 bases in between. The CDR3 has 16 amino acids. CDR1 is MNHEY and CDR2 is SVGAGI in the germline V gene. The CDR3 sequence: CASSYSWGEANTEAFF. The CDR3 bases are TGTGCCAGCAGTTACTCGTGGGGGGAGGCGAACACTGAAGCTTTCTTT.

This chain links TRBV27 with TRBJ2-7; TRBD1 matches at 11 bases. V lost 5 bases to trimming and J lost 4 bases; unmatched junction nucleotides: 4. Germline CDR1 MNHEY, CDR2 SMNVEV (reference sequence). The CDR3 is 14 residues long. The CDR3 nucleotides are TGTGCCAGCAGTAAGGACAGGGGGCAATACGAGCAGTACTTC. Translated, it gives CASSKDRGQYEQYF.

CDR3 DNA: TGCGCCAGCAGCTTGGGAGGGCGGGGGGGCCAGGAGACCCAGTACTTC. It translates to CASSLGGRGGQETQYF. J is TRBJ2-5 and V is TRBV5-1; TRBD2 matches 9 bases. This CDR3 spans 16 amino acids. Germline assignment: CDR1 SGHRS and CDR2 YFSETQ. J lost 5 bases, V lost 0 bases, and 8 bases had no gene match.